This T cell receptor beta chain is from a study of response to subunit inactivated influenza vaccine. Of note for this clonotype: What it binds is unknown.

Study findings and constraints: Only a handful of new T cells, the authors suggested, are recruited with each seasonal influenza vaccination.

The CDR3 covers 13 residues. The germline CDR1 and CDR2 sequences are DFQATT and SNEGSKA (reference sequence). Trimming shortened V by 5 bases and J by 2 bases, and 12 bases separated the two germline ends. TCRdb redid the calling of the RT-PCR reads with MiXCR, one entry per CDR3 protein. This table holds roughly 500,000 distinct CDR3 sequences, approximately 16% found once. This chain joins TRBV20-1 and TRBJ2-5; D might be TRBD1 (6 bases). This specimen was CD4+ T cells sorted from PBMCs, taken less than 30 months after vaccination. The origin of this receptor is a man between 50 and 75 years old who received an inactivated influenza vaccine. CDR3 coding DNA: TGCAGTGCTCATCGGACAGCTCAAGAGACCCAGTACTTC. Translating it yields CSAHRTAQETQYF.